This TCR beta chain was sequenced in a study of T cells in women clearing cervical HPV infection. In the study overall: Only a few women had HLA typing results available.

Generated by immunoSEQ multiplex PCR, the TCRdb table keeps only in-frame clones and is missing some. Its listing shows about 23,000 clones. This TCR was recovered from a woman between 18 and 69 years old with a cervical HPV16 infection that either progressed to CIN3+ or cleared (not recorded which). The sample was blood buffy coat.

The DNA read from the CDR3 is TGTGCCAGTAGTATAATTAGGGGATGGGGTTTAGTTCAGCCG. Protein: CASSIIRGWGLVQP. In full, the CDR3 is CASSIIRGWGLVQPQYF. The V gene is TRBV19, the J gene TRBJ2-3; D is perhaps TRBD1 (5 bases). The read ends 3 residues shy of where the CDR3 ends; the end is completed using the germline J gene. Germline lookup yields CDR1 LNHDA and CDR2 SQIVND (reference sequence). The CDR3 runs 17 residues. Looking up the rest from reference TRBV19 and TRBJ2-3 gives the full variable domain: DGGITQSPKYLFRKEGQNVTLSCEQNLNHDAMYWYRQDPGQGLRLIYYSQIVNDFQKGDIAEGYSVSREKKESFPLTVTSAQKNPTAFYLCASSIIRGWGLVQPQYFGPGTRLTVL.